One sample yielded the 23 T cell receptor beta chains listed below, sequenced in a study of cytomegalovirus exposure and HLA in healthy donors. Primers: 60 Vbeta forward and 13 Jbeta reverse. Assay used: immunoSEQ multiplex PCR; TCRdb lists only in-frame clones, some missing. The table includes some 120,000 clones, around 80% detected once. Sequenced material: PBMCs. These receptors were taken from a man aged 25 to 40 in good health and CMV-seronegative.

This clone is a singleton in its sample. V usage is TRBV9 and J usage is TRBJ2-3, with 12 bases aligning to TRBD2. V gave up 3 bases and J gave up 6 bases; unmatched junction bases: 11. Germline lookup yields CDR1 SGDLS and CDR2 YYNGEE. CDR3 size: 17 residues. The CDR3 loop reads CASSANPLAGGGDTQYF. CDR3 DNA sequence: TGTGCCAGCAGCGCCAACCCACTAGCGGGAGGAGGGGATACGCAGTATTTT.

The chain has TRBV29-1 and TRBJ1-2; D is undetermined. The CDR3 is made up of 14 amino acids. V was shortened by 0 bases and J by 2 bases, with 10 bases between the two germline ends. The V gene's germline CDR1 is SQVTM and CDR2 ANQGSEA. The CDR3 region is CSVEDVTPNYGYTF. The CDR3 DNA reads as TGCAGCGTTGAAGATGTCACACCGAACTATGGCTACACCTTC. The complete variable domain, with remaining parts taken from reference TRBV29-1 and TRBJ1-2, reads SAVISQKPSRDICQRGTSLTIQCQVDSQVTMMFWYRQQPGQSLTLIATANQGSEATYESGFVIDKFPISRPNLTFSTLTVSNMSPEDSSIYLCSVEDVTPNYGYTFGSGTRLTVV.

The chain recombines TRBV9 with TRBJ1-3; D may be TRBD1 (5 bases). Germline V lookup: CDR1 SGDLS, CDR2 YYNGEE. V was shortened by 0 bases and J by 3 bases, with 13 bases between the two germline ends. The CDR3 runs to 16 residues. CDR3 sequence reads: CASSVAWGDLGNTIYF. The CDR3 DNA follows: TGTGCCAGCAGCGTAGCTTGGGGGGACCTTGGAAACACCATATATTTT.

The rearrangement joins TRBV4-2 to TRBJ1-6; 8 bases are a match to TRBD1. The J segment lost 11 bases and the V segment lost 0 bases, leaving 6 bases of the junction unmatched. CDR1 LGHNA and CDR2 YNFKEQ come from the germline V gene. There are 15 residues in the CDR3. The CDR3 sequence: CASSQEGTGYTPLHF. DNA for the CDR3: TGTGCCAGCAGCCAAGAGGGGACAGGATATACACCCCTCCACTTT.

The gene calls are TRBV12-5 and TRBJ2-1, with 10 bases lining up with TRBD2. Germline V gives CDR1 LGHNT, CDR2 FRNRAP. The CDR3 loop spans 13 amino acids. V shed 5 bases and J 9 bases; nucleotides not matched to a gene: 4. The CDR3 DNA sequence: TGTGCTAGTGGTCTAACTAGCGGGGTTGAGCAGTTCTTC. Protein: CASGLTSGVEQFF.

The rearrangement links TRBV2 to TRBJ2-7, with D possibly matching TRBD1 (5 bases). The CDR3 runs to 12 residues. V lost 3 bases and J lost 3, with 6 bases in between. Germline CDR1 SNHLY, CDR2 FYNNEI. CDR3 amino acids: CASSDRVYEQYF. The CDR3, as DNA: TGTGCCAGCAGTGACAGGGTCTACGAGCAGTACTTC. The full variable domain, in which reference TRBV2 and TRBJ2-7 provide the parts outside the CDR3, is EPEVTQTPSHQVTQMGQEVILRCVPISNHLYFYWYRQILGQKVEFLVSFYNNEISEKSEIFDDQFSVERPDGSNFTLKIRSTKLEDSAMYFCASSDRVYEQYFGPGTRLTVT.

This rearrangement joins TRBV7-9 to TRBJ1-2, with D possibly being TRBD1 (5 bases). Germline V gene sequence: CDR1 SEHNR, CDR2 FQNEAQ (reference sequence). The CDR3 sequence is 15 residues long. Trimming removed 2 bases at V and 5 bases at J, with 15 bases between. The CDR3, as DNA: TGTGCCAGCAGCTTATCTGGACACCCCCCATATGGCTACACCTTC. Amino acid sequence: CASSLSGHPPYGYTF.

V and J are TRBV19 and TRBJ2-1, with D maybe TRBD1 (6 bases). Per germline, CDR1 LNHDA and CDR2 SQIVND (reference sequence). V was clipped by 3 bases and J by 6 bases, with 12 bases between them. The length of the CDR3 is 14 residues. Written as DNA, the CDR3 is TGTGCCAGTAGTATGATGGGGGCCCTCAATGAGCAGTTCTTC. Encoded protein: CASSMMGALNEQFF.

This sequence joins TRBV4-1 and TRBJ2-5; D perhaps matches TRBD1 (5 bases). This CDR3 region has 16 residues. Trimming shortened V by 1 base and J by 5 bases, and 17 bases separated the two germline ends. Germline V gene lookup returns CDR1 MGHRA and CDR2 YSYEKL. In nucleotides, the CDR3 is TGCGCCAGCAGCCAAGGGGGCAGGCATACCTGGGAGACCCAGTACTTC. This encodes CASSQGGRHTWETQYF.

The genes are TRBV7-9 and TRBJ2-3, with 9 bases identical to TRBD1. The CDR3 length is 15 residues. V dropped 1 base and J dropped 2; count of bases not matched to a gene: 1. Germline V gene sequence: CDR1 SEHNR, CDR2 FQNEAQ (reference sequence). Here the CDR3 DNA reads TGTGCCAGCAGCTTAGGGACAGGGGTCACAGATACGCAGTATTTT. Its translation is CASSLGTGVTDTQYF.

The rearrangement links TRBV28 to TRBJ2-1; perhaps TRBD2 as D (5 bases). CDR3 length: 13 residues. The V end lost 6 bases, the J end lost 10 bases, and 16 bases lay between the germline ends. CDR1 MDHEN and CDR2 SYDVKM come from the germline V gene. The CDR3 here is CASSYPRREEQFF. The DNA of the CDR3 is TGTGCCAGCAGCTACCCCCGTAGGGAGGAGCAGTTCTTC.

The V gene is TRBV15, the J gene TRBJ2-1; unclear D gene. The germline gives CDR1 LNHNV, CDR2 YYDKDF (reference sequence). Trimming left V 0 bases short and J 0 bases short, with 9 bases between. The length of the CDR3 is 16 residues. CDR3 nucleotide sequence: TGTGCCACCAGCAGAGATCCCCCGAGCTCCTACAATGAGCAGTTCTTC. Encoded protein: CATSRDPPSSYNEQFF.

This clone was counted only a few times. The chain joins TRBV28 to TRBJ1-5; 7 bases match TRBD1. J gave up 6 bases and V 10 bases, and 9 bases lay outside the gene matches. In germline, CDR1 is MDHEN, CDR2 SYDVKM. This CDR3 spans 13 amino acids. CDR3 DNA sequence: TGTGCCACCTTCTACAGGGGAGGTCAGCCCCAGCATTTT. This gives the protein CATFYRGGQPQHF.

The chain joins TRBV28 to TRBJ2-3; no firm D call. CDR1 MDHEN and CDR2 SYDVKM come from the germline V gene. CDR3 length: 12 residues. Deletions cut 2 bases from V and 5 bases from J, with 5 bases between. The CDR3 reads CASSLLRDTQYF. The CDR3 region has the DNA TGTGCCAGCAGTTTACTAAGAGATACGCAGTATTTT.

V usage is TRBV7-9 and J usage is TRBJ2-7; D uncertain. The length of the CDR3 is 12 residues. Trimming stripped 1 base from V and 3 bases from J, with 4 bases between. Germline lookup yields CDR1 SEHNR and CDR2 FQNEAQ (reference sequence). The CDR3 DNA reads as TGTGCCAGCAGCTTAGACATCTACGAGCAGTACTTC. It specifies CASSLDIYEQYF.

The genes are TRBV9 and TRBJ2-7, with 7 bases lining up with TRBD2. Trimming cost V 3 bases and J 0 bases; bases outside gene matches: 3. The CDR3 length is 14 residues. Germline V gene lookup returns CDR1 SGDLS and CDR2 YYNGEE. This CDR3 is CASSASGNSYEQYF. The CDR3 DNA follows: TGTGCCAGCAGCGCAAGCGGGAACTCCTACGAGCAGTACTTC.

The chain couples TRBV28 to TRBJ2-7; TRBD2 matches 9 bases. This CDR3 region has 15 residues. CDR1 is MDHEN and CDR2 is SYDVKM in the germline V gene. The ends lost 1 base at V and 4 bases at J; junction bases unmatched: 5. The DNA for the CDR3 is TGTGCCAGCAGTTTATCTGGCGGGAGGGGGTACGAGCAGTACTTC. It yields the protein CASSLSGGRGYEQYF.

The gene calls are TRBV6-5 and TRBJ1-2; a weak D match, TRBD1 (5 bases). Germline V gene lookup returns CDR1 MNHEY and CDR2 SVGAGI. This CDR3 spans 15 amino acids. Trimming took 6 bases from V and 0 from J, leaving 14 bases between them. The CDR3 DNA follows: TGTGCCAGCAGGTATCCGGGGGAAGCTAACTATGGCTACACCTTC. The encoded protein is CASRYPGEANYGYTF.

The chain recombines TRBV4-1 with TRBJ2-1; 9 nucleotides match TRBD2. From germline, CDR1 is MGHRA and CDR2 YSYEKL. The CDR3 has 15 amino acids. V lost 1 base to trimming and J lost 9 bases; unmatched junction nucleotides: 7. CDR3 amino acids: CASSQGTTSGLEQFF. CDR3 coding DNA: TGCGCCAGCAGCCAAGGGACTACTAGCGGGCTTGAGCAGTTCTTC.

This clone turned up a few times. This chain joins TRBV7-2 and TRBJ1-1, with unresolved D. CDR1 is SGHTA, CDR2 FQGNSA, per germline. The CDR3 length is 13 residues. Trimming shortened V by 1 base and J by 1 base, and 4 bases separated the two germline ends. CDR3 sequence reads: CASSLDTNTEAFF. CDR3 in DNA: TGTGCCAGCAGCTTAGACACGAACACTGAAGCTTTCTTT.

This chain uses TRBV2 with TRBJ1-2; the match to TRBD1 covers 8 bases. V was pared by 7 bases and J by 1 base, with 8 bases of the junction left unmatched. The CDR3 covers 15 residues. Germline V CDR1 and CDR2: SNHLY, FYNNEI. The CDR3 reads CASKKEQGVNYGYTF. As DNA, the CDR3 is TGTGCCAGCAAGAAAGAACAGGGGGTTAACTATGGCTACACCTTC.

This chain uses TRBV7-9 with TRBJ2-7; D ambiguous. This CDR3 comprises 14 residues. CDR1 is SEHNR and CDR2 is FQNEAQ in the germline V gene (reference sequence). The germline V and J ends were trimmed by 3 bases and 3 bases, with 12 bases remaining between them. CDR3 coding DNA: TGTGCCAGCAGCTTCCGTGACATAAGCTACGAGCAGTACTTC. This gives the protein CASSFRDISYEQYF. Looking up the rest from reference TRBV7-9 and TRBJ2-7 gives the full variable domain: DTGVSQNPRHKITKRGQNVTFRCDPISEHNRLYWYRQTLGQGPEFLTYFQNEAQLEKSRLLSDRFSAERPKGSFSTLEIQRTEQGDSAMYLCASSFRDISYEQYFGPGTRLTVT.

The chain uses TRBV5-1 and TRBJ2-2; D may be TRBD2 (5 bases). The CDR3 consists of 13 residues. The germline gives CDR1 SGHRS, CDR2 YFSETQ. V dropped 2 bases and J dropped 8 bases, with 10 bases sitting between them. Here the CDR3 reads CASSFGEIGELFF. The DNA for the CDR3 is TGCGCCAGCAGCTTCGGGGAAATAGGGGAGCTGTTTTTT.